This T cell receptor (beta chain) came from a study of shared clonotypes between healthy human individuals. Study at large: Per-donor plates numbered three CD4 naive, three CD4 memory, two CD8 naive and one CD8 memory.

Findings of the study overall: Naive subsets tended to show greater estimated richness than memory subsets.

Subsets obtained from CD4+ cells comprised CD45RA+ naive and CD45RA-negative memory cells. A roughly 200 ng quantity of DNA, about 30,000 T cell genomes, went into the sorted-subset replicate PCRs. This table comes from immunoSEQ multiplex PCR, and its TCRdb copy is limited to in-frame clones, with some not included. The sample includes over a million clones, roughly 80% of them seen just once. On this clone itself: Its antigen is not known. Other DNA sequences from this sample encode an identical CDR3 as well.

This CDR3 has 14 amino acids. V gave up 5 bases and J gave up 2 bases; unmatched junction bases: 1. The germline V gene has CDR1 SGHTA and CDR2 FQGNSA. The TCR sequence derives from a man aged 18-30 years in good health. The V and J genes are TRBV7-2 and TRBJ2-7; 12 positions agree with TRBD2. Specimen: memory CD4+ T cells sorted from blood. Documented subset: CD45RA-negative fraction. CDR3 in DNA: TGTGCCAGCAGCCCTAGCGGGAGGGCCTACGAGCAGTACTTC. It codes for CASSPSGRAYEQYF.